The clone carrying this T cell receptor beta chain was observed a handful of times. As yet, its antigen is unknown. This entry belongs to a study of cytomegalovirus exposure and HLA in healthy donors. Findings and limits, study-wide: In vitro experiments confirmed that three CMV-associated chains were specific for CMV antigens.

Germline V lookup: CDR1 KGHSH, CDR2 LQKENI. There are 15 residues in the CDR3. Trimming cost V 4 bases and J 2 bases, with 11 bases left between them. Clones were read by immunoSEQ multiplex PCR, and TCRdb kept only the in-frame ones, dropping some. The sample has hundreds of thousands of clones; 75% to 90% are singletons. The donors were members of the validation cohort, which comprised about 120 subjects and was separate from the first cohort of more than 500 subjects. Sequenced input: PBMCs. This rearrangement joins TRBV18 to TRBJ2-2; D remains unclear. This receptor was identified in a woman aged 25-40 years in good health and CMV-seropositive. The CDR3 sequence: CASSQAGVNTGELFF. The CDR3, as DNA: TGTGCCAGCTCACAAGCAGGCGTAAACACCGGGGAGCTGTTTTTT.